Listed below are T cell receptor beta chains from one sample, sequenced in a study of blood T cells in healthy people across ages. TCRdb re-called the 5' RACE reads through MiXCR, storing one row per CDR3 protein. Seen here are roughly 700,000 distinct CDR3 sequences, roughly 49% observed once, and the top ten hold around 32%. The sample taken for sequencing was blood. The receptors originated from a woman aged 60 to 75 in good health. The CDR3 runs from the conserved cysteine through the conserved F or W. The D gene is left open where the match is weak. The listing skips clone size in some rows; elsewhere it reads once, few, many or a size class.

V gene: TRBV6-5; J gene: TRBJ2-5; clone size: -; D gene: TRBD1; CDR3 DNA: TGTGCCAGCAGTCGAGTTGGGACAGTCAAAGAGACCCAGTACTTC; CDR3 protein: CASSRVGTVKETQYF
V gene: TRBV27; J gene: TRBJ1-1; clone size: -; D gene: TRBD1; CDR3 DNA: TGTGCCAGCAGTCAATCCGGGACAGGGGGCCTAAATGAAGCTTTCTTT; CDR3 protein: CASSQSGTGGLNEAFF
V gene: TRBV4-1; J gene: TRBJ2-1; clone size: once; D gene: TRBD2; CDR3 DNA: TGCGCCAGCAGCCAGGGAACTAGCGAGTTCTACAATGAGCAGTTCTTC; CDR3 protein: CASSQGTSEFYNEQFF
V gene: TRBV6-2/TRBV6-3; J gene: TRBJ1-1; clone size: -; D gene: -; CDR3 DNA: TGTGCCAGCAGAGCCCCGAAGAACACTGAAGCTTTCTTT; CDR3 protein: CASRAPKNTEAFF
V gene: TRBV12-3/TRBV12-4; J gene: TRBJ2-3; clone size: once; D gene: -; CDR3 DNA: TGTGCCAGCAGTACCGGGGGAGGCGGTGTCACTAGCACGGATACGCAGTATTTT; CDR3 protein: CASSTGGGGVTSTDTQYF
V gene: TRBV29-1; J gene: TRBJ2-3; clone size: -; D gene: TRBD1; CDR3 DNA: TGCAGCGTTGACTGGACAGGGTCCGATACGCAGTATTTT; CDR3 protein: CSVDWTGSDTQYF
V gene: TRBV3-1; J gene: TRBJ2-6; clone size: -; D gene: TRBD1; CDR3 DNA: TGTGCCAGCAGCCACGGACAGGGGAATGGGGCCAACGTCCTGACTTTC; CDR3 protein: CASSHGQGNGANVLTF
V gene: TRBV7-9; J gene: TRBJ2-7; clone size: many; D gene: -; CDR3 DNA: TGTGCCAGCAGCTTTAAGGACAGCTACGAGCAGTACTTC; CDR3 protein: CASSFKDSYEQYF
V gene: TRBV30; J gene: TRBJ2-1; clone size: -; D gene: TRBD2; CDR3 DNA: TGTGCCTGGAACAGCCCCCTGCTAGCGGGAGGTACTCACAATGAGCAGTTCTTC; CDR3 protein: CAWNSPLLAGGTHNEQFF
V gene: TRBV29-1; J gene: TRBJ2-4; clone size: -; D gene: -; CDR3 DNA: TGCAGCGTGGGAGGGGGTTGGGACATTCAGTACTTC; CDR3 protein: CSVGGGWDIQYF
V gene: TRBV5-1; J gene: TRBJ2-1; clone size: -; D gene: -; CDR3 DNA: TGCGCCAGCAGCGGGGACCCCGTAAATGAGCAGTTCTTC; CDR3 protein: CASSGDPVNEQFF
V gene: TRBV5-1; J gene: TRBJ1-2; clone size: few; D gene: -; CDR3 DNA: TGCGCCAGCAGCCCATGGGAGGGGTTCGGCTACACCTTC; CDR3 protein: CASSPWEGFGYTF
V gene: TRBV4-3; J gene: TRBJ2-1; clone size: -; D gene: TRBD1; CDR3 DNA: TGCGCCAGCAGCTACACCGGGACAGGGAACGAGCAGTTCTTC; CDR3 protein: CASSYTGTGNEQFF
V gene: TRBV6-5; J gene: TRBJ2-7; clone size: -; D gene: -; CDR3 DNA: TGTGCCAGCAGTTACTCGAGGCCCTCCTCCTACGAGCAGTACTTC; CDR3 protein: CASSYSRPSSYEQYF
V gene: TRBV29-1; J gene: TRBJ2-7; clone size: -; D gene: -; CDR3 DNA: TGCAGCGGACTGTCAGGGGAACCCCGTCAGCAGTACTTC; CDR3 protein: CSGLSGEPRQQYF
V gene: TRBV7-9; J gene: TRBJ1-4; clone size: many; D gene: TRBD1; CDR3 DNA: TGTGCCACCGGGGACAGCCAAAATGAAAAACTGTTTTTT; CDR3 protein: CATGDSQNEKLFF
V gene: TRBV20-1; J gene: TRBJ1-2; clone size: -; D gene: TRBD1; CDR3 DNA: TGCAGTGCTAGGGACAGGGGGGGGTATGGCTACACCTTC; CDR3 protein: CSARDRGGYGYTF
V gene: TRBV7-9; J gene: TRBJ2-5; clone size: -; D gene: -; CDR3 DNA: TGTGCCAGCAGTCCCAGGAAGGGGCACGAGACCCAGTACTTC; CDR3 protein: CASSPRKGHETQYF
V gene: TRBV20-1; J gene: TRBJ2-7; clone size: few; D gene: -; CDR3 DNA: TGCAGTGCTAGAGCGGCAGGGGGGGCCTACGAGCAGTACTTC; CDR3 protein: CSARAAGGAYEQYF
V gene: TRBV12-3/TRBV12-4; J gene: TRBJ2-5; clone size: -; D gene: TRBD2; CDR3 DNA: TGTGCCAACCGACCTAGCGGTTGGGAGACCCAGTACTTC; CDR3 protein: CANRPSGWETQYF
V gene: TRBV5-8; J gene: TRBJ2-1; clone size: -; D gene: -; CDR3 DNA: TGTGCCAGCAGCTCGCGACCACTTCGAACCTACAATGAGCAGTTCTTC; CDR3 protein: CASSSRPLRTYNEQFF
V gene: TRBV20-1; J gene: TRBJ2-3; clone size: -; D gene: TRBD2; CDR3 DNA: TGCAGTGCTGAACTAGCGGGAGGGGCTGTGCAGTATTTT; CDR3 protein: CSAELAGGAVQYF